This T cell receptor (beta chain) was profiled in a study of radiotherapy plus CTLA-4 blockade in lung cancer. Across the study: Around 19% of enrolled patients responded objectively, and about 31% had disease control.

Libraries were prepared by immunoSEQ multiplex PCR; TCRdb keeps only in-frame clonotypes and omits some of them. The sample consists of about 120,000 clones, about 87% of them appearing once. Per germline, CDR1 MNHNY and CDR2 SVGAGI (reference sequence). Trimming took 6 bases from V and 6 from J; bases not matched to a gene: 11. This CDR3 spans 15 amino acids. Treatment of patients with chemo-refractory metastatic non-small-cell lung cancer consisted of focal radiation plus CTLA-4 blockade with ipilimumab. The sequences come from peripheral blood, collected from a patient treated with radiotherapy plus ipilimumab. This chain joins TRBV6-6 and TRBJ2-7; TRBD2 aligns across 10 bases. This sequence was found in a human donor with non-small cell lung cancer that progressed on radiotherapy plus ipilimumab. DNA of the CDR3: TGTGCCAGCAGCCCCTCTAGCGGGAGAATCCCCGAGCAGTACTTC. As protein: CASSPSSGRIPEQYF.